This T cell receptor (beta chain) was observed in a study of early T cells in non-severe SARS-CoV-2 infection. A single record per CDR3 protein comes from TCRdb applying MiXCR to the 5' RACE reads. The data show more than 35,000 distinct CDR3 sequences, 5.8% seen once. Germline V CDR1 and CDR2: SQVTM, ANQGSEA. V was trimmed by 4 bases and J by 5 bases, leaving 9 bases between them. The CDR3 sequence is 12 residues long. In this sample, this clonotype turned up many times. The specimen was whole blood. V usage is TRBV29-1 and J usage is TRBJ1-5; D might be TRBD1 (5 bases). The receptor was isolated from an adult who was a healthcare worker with PCR-confirmed SARS-CoV-2 infection or an uninfected control (not recorded which). CDR3 bases: TGCAGCGTTGGAGCCAGGGATCAGCCCCAGCATTTT. Its protein is CSVGARDQPQHF.